This T cell receptor beta chain is from a study of identical twins. V was cut by 3 bases and J by 3 bases, with 10 bases left in between. Looked up from germline, CDR1 is MNHNY and CDR2 is SVGAGI (reference sequence). The CDR3 spans 14 residues. This clonotype was seen a handful of times. The antigen remains unidentified. General observations from the study: When twins shared out-of-frame alpha sequences, those sequences had excess low generation probability. Because invariant MAIT and iNKT cells could be present, zero-insertion analyses could be partly confounded. Among monozygotic twins, out-of-frame TCR alpha sharing exceeded what models predicted.

Template switching introduced a universal primer site, and the cDNA bore unique molecular identifiers. In TCRdb, the 5' RACE reads were re-called with MiXCR into one record per CDR3 protein. The table has around 1.7 million distinct CDR3 sequences, under 35% seen once; the top ten hold less than 0.35%. The sample taken for sequencing was cord blood. The genes are TRBV6-6 and TRBJ2-3; the D is unclear. The sequence was obtained from a newborn girl in good health. The CDR3 sequence is CASSYVVQTDTQYF. Written as DNA, the CDR3 is TGTGCCAGCAGTTATGTGGTCCAGACAGATACGCAGTATTTT.